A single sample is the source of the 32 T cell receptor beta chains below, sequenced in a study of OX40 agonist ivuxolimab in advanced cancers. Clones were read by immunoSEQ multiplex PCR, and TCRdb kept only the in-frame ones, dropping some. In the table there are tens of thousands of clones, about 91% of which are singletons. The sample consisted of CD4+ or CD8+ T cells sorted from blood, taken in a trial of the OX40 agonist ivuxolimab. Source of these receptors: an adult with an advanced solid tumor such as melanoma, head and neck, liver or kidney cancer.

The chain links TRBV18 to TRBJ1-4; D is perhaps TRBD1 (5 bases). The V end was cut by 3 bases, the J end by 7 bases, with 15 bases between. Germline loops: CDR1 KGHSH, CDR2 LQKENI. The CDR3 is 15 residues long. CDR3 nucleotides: TGTGCCAGCTCACCTACAGGTGCACGGGGTGAAAAACTGTTTTTT. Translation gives CASSPTGARGEKLFF.

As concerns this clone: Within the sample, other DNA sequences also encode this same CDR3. The CDR3 DNA sequence: TGTGCCATCAGTGAGTCGAAGGGGAGCGAGCAGTACGTC. Amino acids: CAISESKGSEQYV. V usage is TRBV10-3 and J usage is TRBJ2-7, with D perhaps being TRBD1 or TRBD2 (5 bases each). The V and J ends lost 0 bases and 6 bases respectively, with 9 bases between them. This CDR3 has 13 amino acids. Per the germline V gene, CDR1 is ENHRY and CDR2 is SYGVKD.

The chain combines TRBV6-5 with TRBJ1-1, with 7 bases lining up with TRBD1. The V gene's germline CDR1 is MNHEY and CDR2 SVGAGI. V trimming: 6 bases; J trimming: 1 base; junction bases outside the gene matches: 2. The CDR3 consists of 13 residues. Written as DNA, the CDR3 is TGTGCCAGCAGGAGACAGGGGAACACTGAAGCTTTCTTT. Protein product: CASRRQGNTEAFF.

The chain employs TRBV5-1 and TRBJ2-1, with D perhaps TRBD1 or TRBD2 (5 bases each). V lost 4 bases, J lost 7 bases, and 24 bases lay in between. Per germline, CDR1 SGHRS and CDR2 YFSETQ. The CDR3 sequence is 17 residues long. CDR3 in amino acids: CASSPFPEGSAMNEQFF. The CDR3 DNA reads TGCGCCAGCAGCCCCTTCCCAGAGGGGTCGGCGATGAATGAGCAGTTCTTC.

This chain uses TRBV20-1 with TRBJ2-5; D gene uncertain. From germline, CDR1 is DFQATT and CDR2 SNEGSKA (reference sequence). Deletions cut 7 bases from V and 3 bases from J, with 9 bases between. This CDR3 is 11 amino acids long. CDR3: CSVLHEETQYF. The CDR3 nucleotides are TGCAGTGTTTTGCACGAAGAGACCCAGTACTTC.

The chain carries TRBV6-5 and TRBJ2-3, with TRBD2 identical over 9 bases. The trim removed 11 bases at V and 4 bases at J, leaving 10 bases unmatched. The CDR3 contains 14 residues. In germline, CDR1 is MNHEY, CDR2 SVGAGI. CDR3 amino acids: CALTGGRAADTQYF. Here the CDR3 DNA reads TGTGCCCTAACAGGCGGGAGGGCCGCAGATACGCAGTATTTT.

CDR3: CASSPGTAYYGYTF. The CDR3 nucleotides read TGTGCCAGCAGTCCCGGGACGGCTTACTATGGCTACACCTTC. This chain connects TRBV28 to TRBJ1-2; D is possibly TRBD1 (5 bases). The CDR3 length is 14 residues. Germline V gene sequence: CDR1 MDHEN, CDR2 SYDVKM. With 5 bases removed from V and 3 bases from J, the gap between germline ends came to 13 bases.

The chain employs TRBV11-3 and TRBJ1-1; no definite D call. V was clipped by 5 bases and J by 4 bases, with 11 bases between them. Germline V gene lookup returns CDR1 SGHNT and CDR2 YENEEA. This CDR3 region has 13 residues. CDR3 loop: CASSPVRGTEAFF. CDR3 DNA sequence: TGTGCCAGCAGCCCAGTCCGGGGCACTGAAGCTTTCTTT.

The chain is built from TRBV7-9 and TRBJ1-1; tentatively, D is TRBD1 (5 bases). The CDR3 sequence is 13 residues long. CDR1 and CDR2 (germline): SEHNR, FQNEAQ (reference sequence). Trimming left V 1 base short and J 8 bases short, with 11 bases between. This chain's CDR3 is CASSLGDGMEAFF. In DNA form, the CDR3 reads TGTGCCAGCAGCTTAGGGGACGGTATGGAAGCTTTCTTT.

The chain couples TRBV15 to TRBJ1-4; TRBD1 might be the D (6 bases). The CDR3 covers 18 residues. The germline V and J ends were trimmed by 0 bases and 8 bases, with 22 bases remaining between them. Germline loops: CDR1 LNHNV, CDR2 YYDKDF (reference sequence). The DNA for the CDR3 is TGTGCCACCAGCAGAGATAGCGGGACAATTAGTTGCGGGGAAAAACTGTTTTTT. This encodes CATSRDSGTISCGEKLFF.

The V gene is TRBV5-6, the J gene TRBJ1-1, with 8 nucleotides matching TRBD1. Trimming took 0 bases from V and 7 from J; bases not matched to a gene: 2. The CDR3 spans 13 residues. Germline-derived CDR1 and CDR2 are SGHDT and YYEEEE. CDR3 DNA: TGTGCCAGCAGCTTGGGACAGGGGCGTGAAGCTTTCTTT. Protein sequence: CASSLGQGREAFF. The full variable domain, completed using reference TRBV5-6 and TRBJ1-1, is DAGVTQSPTHLIKTRGQQVTLRCSPKSGHDTVSWYQQALGQGPQFIFQYYEEEERQRGNFPDRFSGHQFPNYSSELNVNALLLGDSALYLCASSLGQGREAFFGQGTRLTVV.

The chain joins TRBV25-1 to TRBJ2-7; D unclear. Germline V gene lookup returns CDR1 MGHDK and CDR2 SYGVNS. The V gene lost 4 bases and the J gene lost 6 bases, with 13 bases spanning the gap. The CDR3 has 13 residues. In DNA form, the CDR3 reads TGTGCCAGCAGTGTTAGGCCCCCTTGCGAGCAGTACGTC. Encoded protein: CASSVRPPCEQYV.

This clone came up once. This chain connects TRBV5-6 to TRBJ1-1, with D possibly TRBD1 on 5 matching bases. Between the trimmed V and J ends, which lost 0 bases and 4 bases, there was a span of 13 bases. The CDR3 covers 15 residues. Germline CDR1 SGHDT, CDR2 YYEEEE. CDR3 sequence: CASSLAEQGGTEAFF. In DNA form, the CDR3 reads TGTGCCAGCAGCTTGGCTGAGCAGGGTGGCACTGAAGCTTTCTTT.

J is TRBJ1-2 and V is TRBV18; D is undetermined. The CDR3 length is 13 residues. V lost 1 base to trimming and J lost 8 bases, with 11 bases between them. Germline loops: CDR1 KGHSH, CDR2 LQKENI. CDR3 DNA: TGTGCCAGCTCACCACTCGAAACTCGGGGCTACACCTTC. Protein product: CASSPLETRGYTF.

DNA for the CDR3: TGTGCCAGCAGTGAATTAGGGGTAGCGGGGGGCCAAGAGACCCAGTACTTC. This codes for CASSELGVAGGQETQYF. V and J are TRBV25-1 and TRBJ2-5, with 10 bases aligning to TRBD2. The V and J ends lost 1 base and 1 base, in that order; junction bases with no gene match: 6. The CDR3 is 17 residues long. Germline V gene sequence: CDR1 MGHDK, CDR2 SYGVNS.

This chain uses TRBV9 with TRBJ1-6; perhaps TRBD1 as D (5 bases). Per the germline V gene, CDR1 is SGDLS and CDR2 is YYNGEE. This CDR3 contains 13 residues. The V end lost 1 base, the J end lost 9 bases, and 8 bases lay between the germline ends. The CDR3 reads CASSVNRGSPLHF. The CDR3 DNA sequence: TGTGCCAGCAGCGTAAATAGGGGTTCACCCCTCCACTTT.

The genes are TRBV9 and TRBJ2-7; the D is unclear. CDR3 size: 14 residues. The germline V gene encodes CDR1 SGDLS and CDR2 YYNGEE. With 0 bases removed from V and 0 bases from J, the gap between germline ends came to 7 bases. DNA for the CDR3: TGTGCCAGCAGCGTAGGCCAGTTCTCCTACGAGCAGTACTTC. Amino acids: CASSVGQFSYEQYF.

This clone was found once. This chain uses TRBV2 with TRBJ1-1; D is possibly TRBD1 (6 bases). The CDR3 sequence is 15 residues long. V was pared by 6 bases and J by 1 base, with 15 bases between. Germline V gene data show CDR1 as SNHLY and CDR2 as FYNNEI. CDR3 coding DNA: TGTGCCAGCAGGACCGACGGGGGGCGGAACACTGAAGCTTTCTTT. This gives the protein CASRTDGGRNTEAFF.

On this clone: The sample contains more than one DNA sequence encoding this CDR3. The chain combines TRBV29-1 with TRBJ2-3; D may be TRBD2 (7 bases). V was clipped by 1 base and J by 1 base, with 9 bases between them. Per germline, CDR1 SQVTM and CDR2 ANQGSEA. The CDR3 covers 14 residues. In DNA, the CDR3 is TGCAGCGTTGAAGCGGGGGGCGGCACAGATACGCAGTATTTT. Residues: CSVEAGGGTDTQYF.

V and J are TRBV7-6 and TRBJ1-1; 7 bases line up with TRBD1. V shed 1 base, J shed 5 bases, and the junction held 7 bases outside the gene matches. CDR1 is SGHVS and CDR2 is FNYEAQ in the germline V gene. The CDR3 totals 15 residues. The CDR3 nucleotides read TGTGCCAGCAGCTTAGTGTCAGGGGGTAATACTGAAGCTTTCTTT. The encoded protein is CASSLVSGGNTEAFF.

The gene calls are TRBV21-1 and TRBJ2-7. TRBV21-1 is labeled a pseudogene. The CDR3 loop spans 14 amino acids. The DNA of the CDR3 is TGTGCCAGCAGCAAAGAAGCACTCCAATGCGAGCAGTACGTC. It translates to CASSKEALQCEQYV.

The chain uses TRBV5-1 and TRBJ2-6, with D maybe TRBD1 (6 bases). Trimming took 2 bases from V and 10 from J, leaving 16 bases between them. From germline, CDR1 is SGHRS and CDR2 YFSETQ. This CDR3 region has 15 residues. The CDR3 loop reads CASSFERQGLNVLTF. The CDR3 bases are TGCGCCAGCAGCTTCGAGAGGCAGGGGTTAAACGTCCTGACTTTC. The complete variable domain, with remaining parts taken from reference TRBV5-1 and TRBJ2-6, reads KAGVTQTPRYLIKTRGQQVTLSCSPISGHRSVSWYQQTPGQGLQFLFEYFSETQRNKGNFPGRFSGRQFSNSRSEMNVSTLELGDSALYLCASSFERQGLNVLTFGAGSRLTVL.

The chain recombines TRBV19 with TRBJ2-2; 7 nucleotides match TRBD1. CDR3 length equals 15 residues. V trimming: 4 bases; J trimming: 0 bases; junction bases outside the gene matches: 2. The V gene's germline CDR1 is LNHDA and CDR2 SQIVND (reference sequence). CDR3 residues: CASSRQGPNTGELFF. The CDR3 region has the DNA TGTGCCAGTAGTAGACAGGGTCCGAACACCGGGGAGCTGTTTTTT.

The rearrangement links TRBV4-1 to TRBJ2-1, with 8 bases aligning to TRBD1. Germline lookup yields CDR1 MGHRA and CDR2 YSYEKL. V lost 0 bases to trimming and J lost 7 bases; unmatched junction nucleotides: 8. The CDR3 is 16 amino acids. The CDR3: CASSQDPGTGWNEQFF. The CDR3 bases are TGCGCCAGCAGCCAAGATCCCGGGACAGGTTGGAATGAGCAGTTCTTC.

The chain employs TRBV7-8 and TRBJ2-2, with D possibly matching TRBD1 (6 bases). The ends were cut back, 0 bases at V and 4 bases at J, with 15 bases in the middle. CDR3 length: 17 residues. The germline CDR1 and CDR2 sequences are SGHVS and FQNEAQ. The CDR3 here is CASSLAAGVRSTGELFF. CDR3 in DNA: TGTGCCAGCAGCTTAGCGGCAGGGGTAAGGAGCACCGGGGAGCTGTTTTTT. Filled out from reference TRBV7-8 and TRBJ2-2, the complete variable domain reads GAGVSQSPRYKVAKRGQDVALRCDPISGHVSLFWYQQALGQGPEFLTYFQNEAQLDKSGLPSDRFFAERPEGSVSTLKIQRTQQEDSAVYLCASSLAAGVRSTGELFFGEGSRLTVL.

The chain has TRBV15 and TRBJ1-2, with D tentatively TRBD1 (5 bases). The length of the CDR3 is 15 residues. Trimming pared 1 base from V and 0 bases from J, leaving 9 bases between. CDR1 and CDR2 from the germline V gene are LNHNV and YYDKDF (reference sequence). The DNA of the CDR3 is TGTGCCACCAGCAGAGGGCTGGGACCTAACTATGGCTACACCTTC. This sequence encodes CATSRGLGPNYGYTF.

The CDR3 sequence: CASSLGEGGAVETQYF. CDR3 sequence (DNA): TGCGCCAGCAGCTTGGGCGAAGGAGGAGCAGTGGAGACCCAGTACTTC. The chain combines TRBV5-1 with TRBJ2-5; TRBD2 is a possible D gene (5 bases). The CDR3 covers 16 residues. CDR1 SGHRS and CDR2 YFSETQ come from the germline V gene. V was trimmed by 0 bases and J by 5 bases, leaving 17 bases between them.

Here the CDR3 reads CASSIATGEAYNEQFF. CDR3 coding DNA: TGTGCCAGTAGTATAGCGACAGGGGAAGCCTACAATGAGCAGTTCTTC. The chain is built from TRBV19 and TRBJ2-1, with 8 bases lining up with TRBD1. Germline CDR1 reads LNHDA; CDR2 reads SQIVND (reference sequence). The junction had 4 bases not matched to a gene; V was cut back by 1 base and J by 2 bases. This CDR3 is built from 16 residues.

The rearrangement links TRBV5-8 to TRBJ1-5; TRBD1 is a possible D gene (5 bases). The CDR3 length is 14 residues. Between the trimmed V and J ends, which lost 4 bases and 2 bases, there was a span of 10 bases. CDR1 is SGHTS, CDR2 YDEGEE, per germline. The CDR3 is CASSPRGGNQPQHF. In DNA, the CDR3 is TGTGCCAGCAGCCCCCGAGGGGGCAATCAGCCCCAGCATTTT.

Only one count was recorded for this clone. The CDR3 DNA follows: TGCGCCAGCAGCTTGGACGGTAGGGGTGAGCAGTACTTC. Amino acid sequence: CASSLDGRGEQYF. The rearrangement joins TRBV5-1 to TRBJ2-7, with D perhaps matching TRBD1 (5 bases). CDR1 is SGHRS and CDR2 is YFSETQ in the germline V gene. This CDR3 comprises 13 residues. V was pared by 0 bases and J by 7 bases, with 11 bases between.

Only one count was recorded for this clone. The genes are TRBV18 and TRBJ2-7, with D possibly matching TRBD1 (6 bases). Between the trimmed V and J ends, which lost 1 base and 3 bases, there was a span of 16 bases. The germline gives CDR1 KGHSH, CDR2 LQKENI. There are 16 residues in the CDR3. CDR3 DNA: TGTGCCAGCTCACCACAGCAGTCCCGGGACATCTACGAGCAGTACTTC. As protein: CASSPQQSRDIYEQYF.

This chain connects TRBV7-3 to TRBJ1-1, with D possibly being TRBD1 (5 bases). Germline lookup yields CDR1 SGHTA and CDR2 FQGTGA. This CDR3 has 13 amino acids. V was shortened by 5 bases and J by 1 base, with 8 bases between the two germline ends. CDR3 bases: TGTGCCAGCAGCCCGGGACCGAACACTGAAGCTTTCTTT. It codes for CASSPGPNTEAFF.